The 19 T cell receptor beta chains in this list originate from one sample, sequenced in a study of shared clonotypes between healthy human individuals. Sequenced by immunoSEQ multiplex PCR; TCRdb stores in-frame clones only, minus some. This sample has around 1.4 million clones; approximately 98.5% occur once, and the top ten carry about 0.4%. The sequenced sample consisted of naive CD4+ T cells sorted from blood. Regarding subset: CD45RA+ positively selected. The origin of the receptors is a man between 25 and 39 years old in good health.

The chain combines TRBV18 with TRBJ2-7; D may correspond to TRBD1 or TRBD2 (5 bases each). V was trimmed by 3 bases and J by 9 bases, leaving 9 bases between them. The CDR3 has 11 amino acids. Germline V CDR1 and CDR2: KGHSH, LQKENI. The CDR3 loop is CASSPRDGQYF. The CDR3 DNA reads as TGTGCCAGCTCACCCCGGGACGGGCAGTACTTC.

The chain carries TRBV29-1 and TRBJ2-3; 16 nucleotides match TRBD2. The CDR3 has 18 amino acids. Germline trimming cut 7 bases from V and 4 bases from J; bases unmatched to any gene: 14. CDR1 and CDR2 from the germline V gene are SQVTM and ANQGSEA. In nucleotides, the CDR3 is TGCAGCGCCCCGGGACTAGCGGGAGGGCCTAGCTTCGCAGATACGCAGTATTTT. This sequence encodes CSAPGLAGGPSFADTQYF.

V gene TRBV29-1 combines with J gene TRBJ1-4; no clear D. The CDR3 sequence is 12 residues long. V lost 5 bases, J lost 0 bases, and 4 bases lay in between. Germline V gives CDR1 SQVTM, CDR2 ANQGSEA. As DNA, the CDR3 is TGCAGCGTTTCAACAACTAATGAAAAACTGTTTTTT. This sequence encodes CSVSTTNEKLFF.

The chain couples TRBV5-1 to TRBJ2-2, with 9 bases matching TRBD2. Germline V gene lookup returns CDR1 SGHRS and CDR2 YFSETQ. The CDR3 loop spans 16 amino acids. V was clipped by 1 base and J by 7 bases; unmatched bases: 8. CDR3 sequence: CASSLLQREVHGELFF. The CDR3 DNA follows: TGCGCCAGCAGCTTGCTTCAGCGGGAGGTCCACGGGGAGCTGTTTTTT. Full variable domain (remainder filled in from reference TRBV5-1 and TRBJ2-2): KAGVTQTPRYLIKTRGQQVTLSCSPISGHRSVSWYQQTPGQGLQFLFEYFSETQRNKGNFPGRFSGRQFSNSRSEMNVSTLELGDSALYLCASSLLQREVHGELFFGEGSRLTVL.

This chain uses TRBV7-8 with TRBJ2-7; 8 positions agree with TRBD1. This CDR3 comprises 15 residues. CDR1 is SGHVS and CDR2 is FQNEAQ in the germline V gene. V lost 2 bases and J lost 5; bases outside the gene matches: 8. CDR3 amino acids: CASSLRRDRPHEQYF. CDR3 nucleotide sequence: TGTGCCAGCAGCTTACGCCGGGACAGGCCCCACGAGCAGTACTTC.

This sequence joins TRBV18 and TRBJ2-1; a possible D gene is TRBD1 (6 bases). Trimming cost V 3 bases and J 1 base, with 10 bases left between them. CDR1 is KGHSH, CDR2 LQKENI, per germline. This CDR3 comprises 15 residues. CDR3 nucleotide sequence: TGTGCCAGCTCACCGGGGACAAGATCCTACAATGAGCAGTTCTTC. This codes for CASSPGTRSYNEQFF.

In the case of this clone: A read error may account for a junction end that differs from germline. V and J are TRBV7-2 and TRBJ2-1; TRBD2 aligns across 8 bases. The CDR3 runs to 16 residues. CDR1 SGHTA and CDR2 FQGNSA come from the germline V gene. CDR3 sequence (DNA): TGTGCCAGCAGCTCTCCGGGACTAGTGTCCTCCAATGAGCAGTTCTTC. Residues: CASSSPGLVSSNEQFF.

This chain connects TRBV5-1 to TRBJ2-7; D remains unclear. This CDR3 comprises 12 residues. Trimming took 2 bases from V and 7 from J, leaving 10 bases between them. CDR1 SGHRS and CDR2 YFSETQ come from the germline V gene. CDR3: CASSLRDREQYF. In DNA, the CDR3 is TGCGCCAGCAGCTTAAGGGATCGAGAGCAGTACTTC.

This clone was observed once. The chain is built from TRBV5-4 and TRBJ2-5, with D possibly TRBD1 on 6 matching bases. Germline assignment: CDR1 SGHNT and CDR2 YYREEE (reference sequence). CDR3 size: 13 residues. Trimming left V 3 bases short and J 4 bases short, with 10 bases between. In DNA form, the CDR3 reads TGTGCCAGCAGCTGGGAAGGGGGAGAGACCCAGTACTTC. As protein: CASSWEGGETQYF.

The gene calls are TRBV27 and TRBJ2-5, with 7 bases that match TRBD2. The ends lost 6 bases at V and 6 bases at J; junction bases unmatched: 13. Germline V gives CDR1 MNHEY, CDR2 SMNVEV (reference sequence). The CDR3 loop spans 15 amino acids. This CDR3 reads CASSFGGSSLQTQYF. In DNA, the CDR3 is TGTGCCAGCAGCTTCGGGGGGTCGAGTTTGCAGACCCAGTACTTC.

With regard to this clone: Other DNA variants within this sample encode the same CDR3. V usage is TRBV28 and J usage is TRBJ1-2; D is undetermined. The V end was cut by 3 bases, the J end by 8 bases, with 10 bases between. Per the germline V gene, CDR1 is MDHEN and CDR2 is SYDVKM. This CDR3 has 12 residues. For the CDR3, the DNA is TGTGCCAGCAGTTTGGACCTGTACGGCTACACCTTC. Amino acids: CASSLDLYGYTF.

Note on this clone: This CDR3 is also generated by other DNA sequences in the sample. The gene calls are TRBV5-4 and TRBJ2-5; tentatively, D is TRBD2 (6 bases). The CDR3 extends over 14 amino acids. Trimming shortened V by 0 bases and J by 2 bases, and 8 bases separated the two germline ends. Germline-derived CDR1 and CDR2 are SGHNT and YYREEE (reference sequence). Here the CDR3 reads CASSLGTNQETQYF. The CDR3 DNA follows: TGTGCCAGCAGCTTGGGGACTAATCAAGAGACCCAGTACTTC.

The CDR3 DNA is TGTGCCAGCAGTGGTAACAGGGGGCCGCGTGGCTACACCTTC. Encoded protein: CASSGNRGPRGYTF. The chain recombines TRBV6-5 with TRBJ1-2; 9 nucleotides match TRBD1. With 5 bases clipped from V and 7 bases from J, the junction kept 8 bases outside the gene matches. The CDR3 is 14 residues long. Germline lookup yields CDR1 MNHEY and CDR2 SVGAGI.

The V call is TRBV6-5, the J call TRBJ2-7, with a weak D call TRBD2 (6 bases). CDR3 length: 11 residues. Trimming shortened V by 2 bases and J by 11 bases, and 10 bases separated the two germline ends. The germline V gene encodes CDR1 MNHEY and CDR2 SVGAGI. In DNA form, the CDR3 reads TGTGCCAGCAGTTACGGGGGGTACGAGTACTTC. Translation: CASSYGGYEYF.

The chain combines TRBV28 with TRBJ1-1; D unclear. V gave up 5 bases and J gave up 11 bases, with 18 bases separating them. Per germline, CDR1 MDHEN and CDR2 SYDVKM. This CDR3 contains 13 residues. The CDR3 loop is CASSPTGPLRAFF. CDR3 DNA sequence: TGTGCCAGCAGTCCCACCGGACCTCTTAGGGCTTTCTTT.

This clone has just one count. This chain connects TRBV18 to TRBJ1-4; 8 bases fit TRBD1. In germline, CDR1 is KGHSH, CDR2 LQKENI. The J segment lost 5 bases and the V segment lost 3 bases, leaving 11 bases of the junction unmatched. The CDR3 has 17 residues. This CDR3 reads CASSPLSGTGLNEKLFF. The CDR3 DNA sequence: TGTGCCAGCTCACCCCTTTCCGGGACAGGTCTAAATGAAAAACTGTTTTTT.

On this clone: Other DNA sequences in the same sample also yield this CDR3. V is TRBV18 and J is TRBJ2-5; D remains ambiguous. With 3 bases removed from V and 5 bases from J, the gap between germline ends came to 7 bases. Germline loops: CDR1 KGHSH, CDR2 LQKENI. The CDR3 sequence is 12 residues long. CDR3 bases: TGTGCCAGCTCACCGATAGGCGAGACCCAGTACTTC. It is translated as CASSPIGETQYF.

This clone was seen just once. The chain is built from TRBV7-2 and TRBJ2-6, with D possibly being TRBD2 (5 bases). The CDR3 totals 14 residues. Germline CDR1 is SGHTA and CDR2 is FQGNSA. Trimming shortened V by 7 bases and J by 2 bases, and 9 bases separated the two germline ends. CDR3 DNA sequence: TGTGCCAGCATCCCCGGGACTGGGGCCAACGTCCTGACTTTC. Amino acid sequence: CASIPGTGANVLTF.

The CDR3 reads CASSLPDNEQFF. As DNA, the CDR3 is TGTGCCAGCAGCCTCCCGGACAATGAGCAGTTCTTC. V gene TRBV9 combines with J gene TRBJ2-1, with D hard to call. The CDR3 has 12 residues. CDR1 is SGDLS, CDR2 YYNGEE, per germline. V was trimmed by 4 bases and J by 5 bases, leaving 7 bases between them.